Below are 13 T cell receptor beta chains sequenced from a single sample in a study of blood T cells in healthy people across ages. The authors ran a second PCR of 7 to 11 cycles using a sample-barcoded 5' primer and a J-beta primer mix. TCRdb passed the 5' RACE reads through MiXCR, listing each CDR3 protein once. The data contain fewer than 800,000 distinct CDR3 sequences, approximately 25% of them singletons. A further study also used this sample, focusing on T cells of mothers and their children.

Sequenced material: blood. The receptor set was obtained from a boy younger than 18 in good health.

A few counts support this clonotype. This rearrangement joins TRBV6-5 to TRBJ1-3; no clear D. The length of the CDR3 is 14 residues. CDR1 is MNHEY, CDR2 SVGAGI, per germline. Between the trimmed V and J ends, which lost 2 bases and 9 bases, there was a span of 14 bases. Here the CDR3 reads CASSYTIGPGTIYF. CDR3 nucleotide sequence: TGTGCCAGCAGTTACACAATCGGACCCGGCACCATATATTTT.

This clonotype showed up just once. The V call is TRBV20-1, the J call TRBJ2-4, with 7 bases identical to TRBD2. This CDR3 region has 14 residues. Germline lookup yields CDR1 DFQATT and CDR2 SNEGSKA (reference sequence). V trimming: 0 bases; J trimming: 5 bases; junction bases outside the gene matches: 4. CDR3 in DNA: TGCAGTGCTAGAGAAACGGGGGGAGAAAACATTCAGTACTTC. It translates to CSARETGGENIQYF.

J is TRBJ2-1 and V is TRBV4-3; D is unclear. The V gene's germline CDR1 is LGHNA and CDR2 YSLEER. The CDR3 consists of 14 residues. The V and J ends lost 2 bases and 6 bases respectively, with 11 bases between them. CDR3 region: CASSQYTGVNEQFF. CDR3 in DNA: TGCGCCAGCAGCCAATATACCGGTGTCAATGAGCAGTTCTTC.

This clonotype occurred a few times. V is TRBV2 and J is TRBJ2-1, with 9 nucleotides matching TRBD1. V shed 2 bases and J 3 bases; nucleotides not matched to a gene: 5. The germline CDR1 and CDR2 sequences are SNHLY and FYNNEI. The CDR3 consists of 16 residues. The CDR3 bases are TGTGCCAGCAGTGAATGGGAGGGACAGGGCTACAATGAGCAGTTCTTC. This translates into CASSEWEGQGYNEQFF.

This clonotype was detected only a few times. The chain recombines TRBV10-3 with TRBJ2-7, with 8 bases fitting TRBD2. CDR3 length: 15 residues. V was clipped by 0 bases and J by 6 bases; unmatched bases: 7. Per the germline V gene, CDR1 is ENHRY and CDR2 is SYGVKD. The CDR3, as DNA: TGTGCCATCAGTGAGTCGACGGGGGGGGCGGCCGAGCAGTACTTC. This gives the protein CAISESTGGAAEQYF.

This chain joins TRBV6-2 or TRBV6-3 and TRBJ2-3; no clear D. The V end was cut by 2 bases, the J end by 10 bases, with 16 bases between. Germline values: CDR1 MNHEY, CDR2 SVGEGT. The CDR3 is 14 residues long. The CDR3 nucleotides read TGTGCCAGCAGTTACGGGTCACTCTTGAATCCGCAGTATTTT. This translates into CASSYGSLLNPQYF.

The CDR3 here is CASSSKQDRDPYEQYF. The CDR3 DNA is TGTGCCAGCAGCTCCAAACAAGACAGGGACCCCTACGAGCAGTACTTC. The chain employs TRBV7-9 and TRBJ2-7; 7 bases are a match to TRBD1. V lost 4 bases and J lost 2; bases outside the gene matches: 11. Germline V lookup: CDR1 SEHNR, CDR2 FQNEAQ (reference sequence). The CDR3 totals 16 residues.

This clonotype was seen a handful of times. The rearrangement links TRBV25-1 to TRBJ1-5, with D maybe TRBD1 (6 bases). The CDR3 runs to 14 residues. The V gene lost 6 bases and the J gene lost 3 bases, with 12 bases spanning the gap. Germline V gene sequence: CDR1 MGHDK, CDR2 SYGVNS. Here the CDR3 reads CASRGAGNNQPQHF. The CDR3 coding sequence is TGTGCCAGCAGGGGGGCAGGCAACAATCAGCCCCAGCATTTT.

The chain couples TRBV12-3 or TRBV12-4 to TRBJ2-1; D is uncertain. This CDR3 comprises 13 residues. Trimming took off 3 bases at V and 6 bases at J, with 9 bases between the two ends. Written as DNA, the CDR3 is TGTGCCAGCAGTTTGTGGCCGACCAATGAGCAGTTCTTC. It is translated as CASSLWPTNEQFF.

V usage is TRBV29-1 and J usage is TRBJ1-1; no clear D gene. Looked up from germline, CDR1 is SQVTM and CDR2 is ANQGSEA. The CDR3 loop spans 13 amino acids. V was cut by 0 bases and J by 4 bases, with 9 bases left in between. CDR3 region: CSVEDLLSTEAFF. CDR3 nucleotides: TGCAGCGTTGAAGATCTGTTGAGCACTGAAGCTTTCTTT. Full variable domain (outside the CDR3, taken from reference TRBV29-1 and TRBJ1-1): SAVISQKPSRDICQRGTSLTIQCQVDSQVTMMFWYRQQPGQSLTLIATANQGSEATYESGFVIDKFPISRPNLTFSTLTVSNMSPEDSSIYLCSVEDLLSTEAFFGQGTRLTVV.

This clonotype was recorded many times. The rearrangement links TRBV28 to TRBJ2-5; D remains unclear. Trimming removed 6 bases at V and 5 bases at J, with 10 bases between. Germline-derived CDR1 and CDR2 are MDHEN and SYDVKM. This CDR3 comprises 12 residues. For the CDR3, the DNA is TGTGCCAGCAGCTTACGGCGGGAGACCCAGTACTTC. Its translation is CASSLRRETQYF.

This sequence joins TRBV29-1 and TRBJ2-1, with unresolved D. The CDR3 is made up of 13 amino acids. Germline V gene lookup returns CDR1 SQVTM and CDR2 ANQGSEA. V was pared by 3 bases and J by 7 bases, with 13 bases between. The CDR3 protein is CSVDETLANEQFF. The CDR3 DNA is TGCAGCGTTGACGAGACCCTCGCGAATGAGCAGTTCTTC.

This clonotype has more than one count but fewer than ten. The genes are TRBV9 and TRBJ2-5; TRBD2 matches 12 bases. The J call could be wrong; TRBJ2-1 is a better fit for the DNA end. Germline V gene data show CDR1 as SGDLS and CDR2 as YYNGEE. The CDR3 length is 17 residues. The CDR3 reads CASSLQGTSGYNNEQFF. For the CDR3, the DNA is TGTGCCAGCAGCCTTCAAGGGACTAGCGGGTATAACAATGAGCAGTTCTTC.